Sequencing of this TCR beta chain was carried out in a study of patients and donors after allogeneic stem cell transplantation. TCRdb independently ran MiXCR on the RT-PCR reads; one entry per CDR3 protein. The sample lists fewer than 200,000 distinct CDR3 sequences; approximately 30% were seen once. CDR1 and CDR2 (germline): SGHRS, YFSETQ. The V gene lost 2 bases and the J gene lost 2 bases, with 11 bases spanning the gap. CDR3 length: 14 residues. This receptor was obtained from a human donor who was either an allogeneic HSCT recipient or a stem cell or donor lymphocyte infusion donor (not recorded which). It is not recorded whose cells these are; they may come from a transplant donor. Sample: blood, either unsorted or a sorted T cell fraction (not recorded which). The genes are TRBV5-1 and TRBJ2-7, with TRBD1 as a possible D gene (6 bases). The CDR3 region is CASSFRTDAYEQYF. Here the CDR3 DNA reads TGCGCCAGCAGCTTTCGGACAGACGCCTACGAGCAGTACTTC.